Listed here is a single T cell receptor (beta chain). These data originate in a study of blood T cells in healthy people across ages. The CDR3 totals 20 residues. With 0 bases removed from V and 0 bases from J, the gap between germline ends came to 18 bases. Germline V gene data show CDR1 as SGHAT and CDR2 as FQNNGV. PCR was performed a second time for about 7 to 12 cycles using a sample-barcoded 5' primer and a J-beta primer mix. Each CDR3 protein is one row after TCRdb ran MiXCR on the 5' RACE reads. The sample has 600,000 or so distinct CDR3 sequences, roughly 31% seen once; the top ten hold approximately 14%.

The chain links TRBV11-2 to TRBJ2-6; the D gene is possibly TRBD2 (7 bases). Material for sequencing was blood. The TCR was taken from a woman aged 80 or older in good health. CDR3 region: CASSLDRGGGDTSGANVLTF. CDR3 nucleotides: TGTGCCAGCAGCTTAGATAGGGGAGGGGGGGATACCTCTGGGGCCAACGTCCTGACTTTC.